This passage covers 5 T cell receptor beta chains from one sample sequenced in a study of cytomegalovirus exposure and HLA in healthy donors. The PCR ran on 60 Vbeta and 13 Jbeta primers. The method was immunoSEQ multiplex PCR; TCRdb's version includes in-frame clones alone and lacks a portion of them. In the table there are approximately 170,000 clones, under 85% of which are singletons. The sequencing sample was made of PBMCs. The receptors come from a young woman in good health and CMV-seropositive.

The gene calls are TRBV30 and TRBJ2-2, with D maybe TRBD2 (6 bases). The CDR3 consists of 14 residues. The V and J ends lost 2 bases and 1 base respectively, with 8 bases between them. CDR1 GTSNPN and CDR2 SVGIG come from the germline V gene (reference sequence). The chain's CDR3 is CAWSNGGNTGELFF. For the CDR3, the DNA is TGTGCCTGGAGTAACGGGGGGAACACCGGGGAGCTGTTTTTT.

The chain uses TRBV7-2 and TRBJ2-7, with 12 bases aligning to TRBD2. The length of the CDR3 is 18 residues. The germline gives CDR1 SGHTA, CDR2 FQGNSA. J was trimmed by 7 bases and V by 0 bases; bases with no gene match: 13. The CDR3, as DNA: TGTGCCAGCAGCTTAGCCCAACTAGCGGGGGGTTCAAGGACGGAGCAGTACTTC. This translates into CASSLAQLAGGSRTEQYF.

CDR3 coding DNA: TGTGCCAGCAGGTCGGGACAGTCAATGAACACCGGGGAGCTGTTTTTT. Translated, it gives CASRSGQSMNTGELFF. The chain links TRBV11-3 to TRBJ2-2; 7 bases are a match to TRBD1. The length of the CDR3 is 16 residues. The ends lost 6 bases at V and 1 base at J; junction bases unmatched: 8. Germline V gene sequence: CDR1 SGHNT, CDR2 YENEEA. The variable domain in full, completed from reference TRBV11-3 and TRBJ2-2, reads EAGVVQSPRYKIIEKKQPVAFWCNPISGHNTLYWYLQNLGQGPELLIRYENEEAVDDSQLPKDRFSAERLKGVDSTLKIQPAELGDSAVYLCASRSGQSMNTGELFFGEGSRLTVL.

The chain combines TRBV29-1 with TRBJ1-2; the D gene is possibly TRBD1 (6 bases). The germline CDR1 and CDR2 sequences are SQVTM and ANQGSEA. V was cut by 5 bases and J by 2 bases, with 9 bases left in between. This CDR3 contains 12 residues. DNA of the CDR3: TGCAGCGTTCTCCAGGGGAACTATGGCTACACCTTC. It specifies CSVLQGNYGYTF.

This sequence joins TRBV28 and TRBJ2-5; a possible D gene is TRBD1 (6 bases). V lost 6 bases to trimming and J lost 2 bases, with 13 bases between them. Germline CDR1 reads MDHEN; CDR2 reads SYDVKM. The CDR3 is made up of 14 amino acids. The CDR3 sequence is CASSLYQGQETQYF. The CDR3, as DNA: TGTGCCAGCAGCCTATACCAGGGGCAAGAGACCCAGTACTTC. Using reference TRBV28 and TRBJ2-5 for the parts outside the CDR3, the full variable domain is DVKVTQSSRYLVKRTGEKVFLECVQDMDHENMFWYRQDPGLGLRLIYFSYDVKMKEKGDIPEGYSVSREKKERFSLILESASTNQTSMYLCASSLYQGQETQYFGPGTRLLVL.